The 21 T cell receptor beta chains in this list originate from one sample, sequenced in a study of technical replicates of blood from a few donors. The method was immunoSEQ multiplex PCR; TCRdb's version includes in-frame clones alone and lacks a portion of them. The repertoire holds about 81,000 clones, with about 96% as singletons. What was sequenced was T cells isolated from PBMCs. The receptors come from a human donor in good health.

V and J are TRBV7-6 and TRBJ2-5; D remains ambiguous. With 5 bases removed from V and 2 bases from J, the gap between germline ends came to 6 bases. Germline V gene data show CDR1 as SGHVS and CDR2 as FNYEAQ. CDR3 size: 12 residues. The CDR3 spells CASSILQETQYF. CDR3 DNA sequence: TGTGCCAGCAGCATATTACAAGAGACCCAGTACTTC.

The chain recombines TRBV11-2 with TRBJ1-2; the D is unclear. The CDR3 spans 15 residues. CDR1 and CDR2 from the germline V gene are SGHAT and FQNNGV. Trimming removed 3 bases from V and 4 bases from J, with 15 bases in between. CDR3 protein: CASSLGSRRSYGYTF. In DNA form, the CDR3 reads TGTGCCAGCAGCTTGGGATCTCGGAGGAGCTATGGCTACACCTTC. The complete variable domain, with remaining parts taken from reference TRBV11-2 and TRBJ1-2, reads EAGVAQSPRYKIIEKRQSVAFWCNPISGHATLYWYQQILGQGPKLLIQFQNNGVVDDSQLPKDRFSAERLKGVDSTLKIQPAKLEDSAVYLCASSLGSRRSYGYTFGSGTRLTVV.

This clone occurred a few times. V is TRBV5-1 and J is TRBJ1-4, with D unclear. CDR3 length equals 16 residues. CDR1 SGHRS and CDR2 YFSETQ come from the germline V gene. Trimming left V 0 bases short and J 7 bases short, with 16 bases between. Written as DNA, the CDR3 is TGCGCCAGCAGCTTGGTATCTGGGGAGCATGGTGAAAAACTGTTTTTT. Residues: CASSLVSGEHGEKLFF. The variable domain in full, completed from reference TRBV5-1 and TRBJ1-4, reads KAGVTQTPRYLIKTRGQQVTLSCSPISGHRSVSWYQQTPGQGLQFLFEYFSETQRNKGNFPGRFSGRQFSNSRSEMNVSTLELGDSALYLCASSLVSGEHGEKLFFGSGTQLSVL.

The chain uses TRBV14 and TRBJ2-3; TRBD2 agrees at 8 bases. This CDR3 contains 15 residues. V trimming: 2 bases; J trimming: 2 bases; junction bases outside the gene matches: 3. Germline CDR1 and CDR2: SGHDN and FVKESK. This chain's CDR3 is CASSQTRGDTDTQYF. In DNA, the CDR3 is TGTGCCAGCAGCCAAACGCGGGGGGACACAGATACGCAGTATTTT.

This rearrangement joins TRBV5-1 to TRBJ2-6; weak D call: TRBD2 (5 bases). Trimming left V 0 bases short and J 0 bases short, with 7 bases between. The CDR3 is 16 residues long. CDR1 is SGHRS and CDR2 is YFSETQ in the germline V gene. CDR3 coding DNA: TGCGCCAGCAGCTTGGAAGGGAGCTCTGGGGCCAACGTCCTGACTTTC. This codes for CASSLEGSSGANVLTF.

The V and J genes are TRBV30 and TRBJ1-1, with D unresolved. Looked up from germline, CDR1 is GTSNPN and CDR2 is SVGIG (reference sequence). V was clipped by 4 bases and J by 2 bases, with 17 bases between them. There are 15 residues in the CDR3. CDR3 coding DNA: TGTGCCTGGAATTTGATTGGAGAGGCAAACACTGAAGCTTTCTTT. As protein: CAWNLIGEANTEAFF.

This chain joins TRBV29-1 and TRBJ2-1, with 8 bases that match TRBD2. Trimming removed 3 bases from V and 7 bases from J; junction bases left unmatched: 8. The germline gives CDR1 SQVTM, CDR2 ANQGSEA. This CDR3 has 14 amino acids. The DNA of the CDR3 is TGCAGCGTTGAGCGGCGACTAGCGAGAAATGAGCAGTTCTTC. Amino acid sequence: CSVERRLARNEQFF.

Written as DNA, the CDR3 is TGTGCCAGCAGCAGGGGGACCCTATACGAGCAGTACTTC. Translated: CASSRGTLYEQYF. The J gene is TRBJ2-7, the V gene TRBV7-7, with TRBD1 as a possible D gene (6 bases). The CDR3 contains 13 residues. Germline CDR1 SSHAT, CDR2 FNYEAQ (reference sequence). Trimming took 5 bases from V and 4 from J, leaving 12 bases between them.

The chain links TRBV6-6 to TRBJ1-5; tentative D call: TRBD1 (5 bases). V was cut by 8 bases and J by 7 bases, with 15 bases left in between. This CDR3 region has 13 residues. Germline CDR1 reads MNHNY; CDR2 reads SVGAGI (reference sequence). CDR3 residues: CASRAGGGQPQHF. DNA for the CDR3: TGTGCCAGCCGGGCCGGGGGAGGGCAGCCCCAGCATTTT.

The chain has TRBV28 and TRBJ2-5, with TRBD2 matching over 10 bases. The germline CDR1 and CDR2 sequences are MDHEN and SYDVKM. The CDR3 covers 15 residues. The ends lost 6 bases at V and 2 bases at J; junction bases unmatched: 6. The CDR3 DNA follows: TGTGCCAGCAGCCTCAAAGCGGGAGGGCAAGAGACCCAGTACTTC. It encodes CASSLKAGGQETQYF.

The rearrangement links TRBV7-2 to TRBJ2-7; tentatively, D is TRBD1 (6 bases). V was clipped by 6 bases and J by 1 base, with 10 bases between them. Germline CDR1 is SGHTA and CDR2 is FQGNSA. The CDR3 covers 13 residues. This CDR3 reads CASRGGTSYEQYF. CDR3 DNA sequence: TGTGCCAGCAGAGGGGGTACTTCCTACGAGCAGTACTTC.

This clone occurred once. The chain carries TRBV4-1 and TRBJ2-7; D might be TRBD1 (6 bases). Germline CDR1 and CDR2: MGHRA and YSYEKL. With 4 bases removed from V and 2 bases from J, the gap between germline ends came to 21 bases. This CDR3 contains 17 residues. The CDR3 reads CASSPGARGGNPYEQYF. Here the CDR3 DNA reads TGCGCCAGCAGCCCCGGAGCCAGGGGCGGAAATCCCTACGAGCAGTACTTC.

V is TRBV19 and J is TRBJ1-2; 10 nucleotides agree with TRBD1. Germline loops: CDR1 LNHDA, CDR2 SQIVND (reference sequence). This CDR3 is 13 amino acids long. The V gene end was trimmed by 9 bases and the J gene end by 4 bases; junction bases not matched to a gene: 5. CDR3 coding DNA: TGTGCCAGCCAAAGGGACAGGGGCTATGGCTACACCTTC. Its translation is CASQRDRGYGYTF. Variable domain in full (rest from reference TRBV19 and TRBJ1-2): DGGITQSPKYLFRKEGQNVTLSCEQNLNHDAMYWYRQDPGQGLRLIYYSQIVNDFQKGDIAEGYSVSREKKESFPLTVTSAQKNPTAFYLCASQRDRGYGYTFGSGTRLTVV.

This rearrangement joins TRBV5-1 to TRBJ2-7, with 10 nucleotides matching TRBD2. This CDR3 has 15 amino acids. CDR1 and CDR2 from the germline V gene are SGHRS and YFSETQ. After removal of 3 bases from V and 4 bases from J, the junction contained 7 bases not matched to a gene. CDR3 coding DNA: TGCGCCAGCAGCTATACTAGCGGGATTAAGTACGAGCAGTACTTC. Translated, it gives CASSYTSGIKYEQYF.

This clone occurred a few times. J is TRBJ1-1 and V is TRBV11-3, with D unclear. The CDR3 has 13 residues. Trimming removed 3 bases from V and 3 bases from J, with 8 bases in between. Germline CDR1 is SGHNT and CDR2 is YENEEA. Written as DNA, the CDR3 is TGTGCCAGCAGCTTTTTCGGGGACACTGAAGCTTTCTTT. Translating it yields CASSFFGDTEAFF. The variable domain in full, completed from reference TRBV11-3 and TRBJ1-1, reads EAGVVQSPRYKIIEKKQPVAFWCNPISGHNTLYWYLQNLGQGPELLIRYENEEAVDDSQLPKDRFSAERLKGVDSTLKIQPAELGDSAVYLCASSFFGDTEAFFGQGTRLTVV.

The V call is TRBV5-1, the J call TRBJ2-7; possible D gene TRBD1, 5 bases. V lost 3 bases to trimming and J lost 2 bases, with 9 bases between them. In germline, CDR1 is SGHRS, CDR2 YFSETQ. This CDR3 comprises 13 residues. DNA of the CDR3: TGCGCCAGCAGCTGGGGCATGGCCTACGAGCAGTACTTC. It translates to CASSWGMAYEQYF. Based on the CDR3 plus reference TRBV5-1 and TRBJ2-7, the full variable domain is KAGVTQTPRYLIKTRGQQVTLSCSPISGHRSVSWYQQTPGQGLQFLFEYFSETQRNKGNFPGRFSGRQFSNSRSEMNVSTLELGDSALYLCASSWGMAYEQYFGPGTRLTVT.

DNA of the CDR3: TGTGCCAGCAGGATATTAAAGGGGGCGCGGGAGACCCAGTACTTC. It codes for CASRILKGARETQYF. This chain joins TRBV27 and TRBJ2-5; the match to TRBD1 covers 7 bases. The CDR3 sequence is 15 residues long. From germline, CDR1 is MNHEY and CDR2 SMNVEV (reference sequence). V lost 6 bases and J lost 5; bases outside the gene matches: 12.

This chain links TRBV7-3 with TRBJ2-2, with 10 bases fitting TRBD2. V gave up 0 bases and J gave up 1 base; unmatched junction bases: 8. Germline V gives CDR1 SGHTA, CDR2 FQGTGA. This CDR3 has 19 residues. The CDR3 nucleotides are TGTGCCAGCAGCTTAACGGGGCCCCGGACTAGCGGGAACACCGGGGAGCTGTTTTTT. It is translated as CASSLTGPRTSGNTGELFF.

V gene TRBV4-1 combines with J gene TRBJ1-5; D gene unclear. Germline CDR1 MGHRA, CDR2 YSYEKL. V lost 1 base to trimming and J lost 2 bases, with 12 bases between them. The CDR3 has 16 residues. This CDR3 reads CASSQVPGSGNQPQHF. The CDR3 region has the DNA TGCGCCAGCAGCCAAGTCCCGGGTAGCGGCAATCAGCCCCAGCATTTT.

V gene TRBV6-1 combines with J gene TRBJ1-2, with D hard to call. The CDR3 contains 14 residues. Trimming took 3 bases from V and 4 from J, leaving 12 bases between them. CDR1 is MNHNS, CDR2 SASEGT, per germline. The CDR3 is CASSEAFVVYGYTF. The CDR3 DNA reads TGTGCCAGCAGTGAGGCTTTCGTCGTCTATGGCTACACCTTC.

The CDR3 nucleotides read TGCGCCAGCAGTGACCGGGACAGGGATGAGACCCAGTACTTC. Its protein product is CASSDRDRDETQYF. The rearrangement joins TRBV10-2 to TRBJ2-5; 9 bases agree with TRBD1. V was pared by 3 bases and J by 5 bases, with 4 bases of the junction left unmatched. The CDR3 loop spans 14 amino acids. The germline CDR1 and CDR2 sequences are WSHSY and SAAADI.